Listed below are T cell receptor beta chains from one sample, sequenced in a study of T-cell memory formation after mild COVID-19. TCRdb called the 5' RACE reads again in MiXCR, with one record for every CDR3 protein. The sample consists of hundreds of thousands of distinct CDR3 sequences, over 15% of them appearing once. Sequencing used PBMCs or a T cell subset sorted from them (not recorded which). The receptors shown here come from a man aged 18 to 30 who had mild COVID-19 (a few samples of this study predate the infection). Cell type and time point are not known. CDR3s leave out the opening cysteine and the closing phenylalanine or tryptophan. The size entry is marked missing in some rows and otherwise reads once, few, many or a size class.

v_gene: TRBV7-3; abundance: .; CDR3aa: ASSLIGGFYNSPLH
v_gene: TRBV2; abundance: few; CDR3aa: ANTPDRAVSYEQY
v_gene: TRBV7-3; abundance: .; CDR3aa: ASSPGFGPRANVLT
v_gene: TRBV7-6; abundance: .; CDR3aa: ASSYRVGEQF
v_gene: TRBV12-3/TRBV12-4; abundance: few; CDR3aa: ASAGGYSNQPQH
v_gene: TRBV7-9; abundance: .; CDR3aa: ASSTPVGTSGLQETQY
v_gene: TRBV6-2/TRBV6-3; abundance: few; CDR3aa: ASSPDLIQARGYT
v_gene: TRBV10-3; abundance: few; CDR3aa: AISEYQEGTGELF
v_gene: TRBV5-6; abundance: few; CDR3aa: ASSLARAIEAF
v_gene: TRBV18; abundance: .; CDR3aa: ASSPTGQNSPLH
v_gene: TRBV27; abundance: .; CDR3aa: ASSPRGGGWTEAF
v_gene: TRBV29-1; abundance: .; CDR3aa: SVERTGEVNEQF
v_gene: TRBV5-1; abundance: .; CDR3aa: ASSLDWAYEQY
v_gene: TRBV7-7; abundance: few; CDR3aa: ASSRGGTYQETQY
v_gene: TRBV5-5; abundance: .; CDR3aa: ASSLEGTVNTGELF
v_gene: TRBV11-1; abundance: few; CDR3aa: ASSSRTQGAGTDTQY
v_gene: TRBV7-2; abundance: many; CDR3aa: ASSRQGAYEQY
v_gene: TRBV5-1; abundance: .; CDR3aa: ASRGTYQETQY
v_gene: TRBV5-6; abundance: .; CDR3aa: ASSFSAVSGYGYT
v_gene: TRBV27; abundance: .; CDR3aa: ASSPVEAGGYEQY
v_gene: TRBV6-5; abundance: many; CDR3aa: ASSRDRGTNTGELF
v_gene: TRBV5-6; abundance: .; CDR3aa: ASGRTGGDGYT
v_gene: TRBV7-3; abundance: few; CDR3aa: ASSLTLVKGNEQF
v_gene: TRBV4-1; abundance: .; CDR3aa: ASSQGGGVGNTGELF
v_gene: TRBV7-2; abundance: few; CDR3aa: ASRKDSFTDTQY
v_gene: TRBV7-2; abundance: many; CDR3aa: ASSLGSGGVTDTQY
v_gene: TRBV12-3/TRBV12-4; abundance: .; CDR3aa: ASSFGRGGAGELF
v_gene: TRBV3-1; abundance: .; CDR3aa: ASSQDMGKETQY
v_gene: TRBV5-1; abundance: .; CDR3aa: ASQKGTANTEAF
v_gene: TRBV29-1; abundance: .; CDR3aa: SALRHTDGTYEQY
v_gene: TRBV5-4; abundance: few; CDR3aa: ASRDVSGDTGELF